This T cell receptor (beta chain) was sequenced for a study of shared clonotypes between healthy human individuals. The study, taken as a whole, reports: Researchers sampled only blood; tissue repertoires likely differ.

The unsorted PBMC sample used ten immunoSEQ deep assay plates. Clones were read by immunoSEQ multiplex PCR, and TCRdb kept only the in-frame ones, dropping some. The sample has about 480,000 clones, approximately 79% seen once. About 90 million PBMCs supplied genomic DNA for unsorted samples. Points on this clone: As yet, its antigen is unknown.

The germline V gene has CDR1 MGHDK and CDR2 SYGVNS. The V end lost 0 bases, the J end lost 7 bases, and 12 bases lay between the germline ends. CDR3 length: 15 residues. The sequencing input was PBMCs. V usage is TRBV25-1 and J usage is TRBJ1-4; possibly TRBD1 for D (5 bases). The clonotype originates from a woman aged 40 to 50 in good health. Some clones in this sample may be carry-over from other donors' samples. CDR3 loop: CASSEYVPGGEKLFF. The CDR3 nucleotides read TGTGCCAGCAGTGAATATGTGCCGGGGGGTGAAAAACTGTTTTTT.